This T cell receptor (beta chain) is from a study of blood T cell repertoires in COVID-19. Looking at the study overall: Samples representing acute and convalescent COVID-19 were sourced from the United States, Italy and Spain. Sample material is recorded as cDNA or gDNA derived from T cells, B-cell-depleted T cells, or PBMCs.

V was pared by 5 bases and J by 2 bases, with 4 bases of the junction left unmatched. The length of the CDR3 is 14 residues. In germline, CDR1 is LNHDA, CDR2 SQIVND (reference sequence). Original analysis: The assay estimated nucleated cells by amplifying reference gene primers. The repertoire was sequenced with immunoSEQ multiplex PCR; TCRdb's copy has only in-frame clones and lacks some. V, J and clone size are taken as reported in that table, and D and trimming were inferred from the DNA itself. The sample lists under 250,000 clones, roughly 80% occurring once. This clone was picked up one time. The chain couples TRBV19 to TRBJ1-2, with TRBD1 matching over 8 bases. The sequence was collected from a woman in her seventies with acute or convalescent COVID-19. Source material: peripheral blood. DNA for the CDR3: TGTGCCAGTAGTCCGGACAGGGTAAACTATGGCTACACCTTC. It is translated as CASSPDRVNYGYTF.